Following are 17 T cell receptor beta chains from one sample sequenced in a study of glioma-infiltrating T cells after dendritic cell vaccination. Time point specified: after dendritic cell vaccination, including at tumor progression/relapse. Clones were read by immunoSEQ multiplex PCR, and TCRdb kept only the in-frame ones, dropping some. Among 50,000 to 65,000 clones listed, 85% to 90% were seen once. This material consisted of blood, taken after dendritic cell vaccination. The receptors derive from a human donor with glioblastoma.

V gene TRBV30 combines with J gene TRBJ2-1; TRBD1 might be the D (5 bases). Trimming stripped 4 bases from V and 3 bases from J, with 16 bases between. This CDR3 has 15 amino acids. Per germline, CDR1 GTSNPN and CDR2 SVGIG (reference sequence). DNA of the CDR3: TGTGCCTGGAACCCGGACACCCCGCACTACAATGAGCAGTTCTTC. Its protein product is CAWNPDTPHYNEQFF.

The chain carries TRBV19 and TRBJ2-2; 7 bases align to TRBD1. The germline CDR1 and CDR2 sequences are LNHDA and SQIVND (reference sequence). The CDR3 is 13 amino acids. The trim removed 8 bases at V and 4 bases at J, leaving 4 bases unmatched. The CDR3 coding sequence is TGTGCCAGTGGGACAGTAGTCACCGGGGAGCTGTTTTTT. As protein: CASGTVVTGELFF.

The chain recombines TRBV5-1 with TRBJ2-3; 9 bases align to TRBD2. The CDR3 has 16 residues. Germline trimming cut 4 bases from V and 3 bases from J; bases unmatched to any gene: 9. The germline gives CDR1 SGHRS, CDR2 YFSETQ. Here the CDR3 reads CASSQVAGGRTDTQYF. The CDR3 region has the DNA TGCGCCAGCAGCCAAGTCGCGGGGGGGCGGACAGATACGCAGTATTTT.

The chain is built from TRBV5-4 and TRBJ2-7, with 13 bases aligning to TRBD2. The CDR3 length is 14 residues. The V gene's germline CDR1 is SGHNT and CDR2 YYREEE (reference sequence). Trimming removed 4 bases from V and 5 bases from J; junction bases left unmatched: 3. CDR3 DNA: TGTGCCAGCAGCGAGGGACTAGCGGGGAACGAGCAGTACTTC. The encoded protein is CASSEGLAGNEQYF. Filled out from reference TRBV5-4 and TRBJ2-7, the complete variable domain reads ETGVTQSPTHLIKTRGQQVTLRCSSQSGHNTVSWYQQALGQGPQFIFQYYREEENGRGNFPPRFSGLQFPNYSSELNVNALELDDSALYLCASSEGLAGNEQYFGPGTRLTVT.

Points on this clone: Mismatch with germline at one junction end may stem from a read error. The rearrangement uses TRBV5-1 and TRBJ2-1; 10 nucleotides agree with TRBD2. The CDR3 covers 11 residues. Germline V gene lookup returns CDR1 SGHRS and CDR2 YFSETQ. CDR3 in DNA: TGCGCCAGCAGCTCTACCGGGACTAGCGTCTTC. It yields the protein CASSSTGTSVF. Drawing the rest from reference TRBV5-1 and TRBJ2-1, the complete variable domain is KAGVTQTPRYLIKTRGQQVTLSCSPISGHRSVSWYQQTPGQGLQFLFEYFSETQRNKGNFPGRFSGRQFSNSRSEMNVSTLELGDSALYLCASSSTGTSVFGPGTRLTVL.

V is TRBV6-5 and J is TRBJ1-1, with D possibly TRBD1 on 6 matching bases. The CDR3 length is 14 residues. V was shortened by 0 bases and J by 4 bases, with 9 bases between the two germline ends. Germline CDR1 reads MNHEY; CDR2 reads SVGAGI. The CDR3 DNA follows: TGTGCCAGCAGTTACTCGAGAGGGGGCACTGAAGCTTTCTTT. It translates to CASSYSRGGTEAFF.

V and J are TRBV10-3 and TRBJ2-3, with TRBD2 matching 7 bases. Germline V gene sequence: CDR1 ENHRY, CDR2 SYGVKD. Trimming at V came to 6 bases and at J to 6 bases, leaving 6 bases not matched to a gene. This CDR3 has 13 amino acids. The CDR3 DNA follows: TGTGCCATCAGCACGGGGGAGGGGGATACGCAGTATTTT. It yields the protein CAISTGEGDTQYF.

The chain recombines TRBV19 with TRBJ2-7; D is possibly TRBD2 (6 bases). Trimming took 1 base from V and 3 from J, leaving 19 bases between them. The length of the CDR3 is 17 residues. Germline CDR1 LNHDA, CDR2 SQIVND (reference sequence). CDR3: CASSIAPSAGKIYEQYF. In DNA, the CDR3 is TGTGCCAGTAGTATAGCTCCTTCGGCGGGGAAAATCTACGAGCAGTACTTC.

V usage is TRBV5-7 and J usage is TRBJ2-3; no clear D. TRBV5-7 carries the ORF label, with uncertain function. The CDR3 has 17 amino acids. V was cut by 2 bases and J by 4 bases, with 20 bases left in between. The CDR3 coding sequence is TGTGCCAGCAGCTTAGTGGAGTCTGGTGGTTTGCCAGATACGCAGTATTTT. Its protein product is CASSLVESGGLPDTQYF.

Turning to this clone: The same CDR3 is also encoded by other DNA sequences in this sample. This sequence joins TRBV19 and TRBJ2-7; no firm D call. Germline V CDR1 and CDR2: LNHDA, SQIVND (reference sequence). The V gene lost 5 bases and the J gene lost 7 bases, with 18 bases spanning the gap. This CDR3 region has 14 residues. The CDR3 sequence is CASSPNTESYEQYF. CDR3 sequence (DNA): TGTGCCAGTAGTCCTAATACTGAGAGCTATGAGCAGTACTTC.

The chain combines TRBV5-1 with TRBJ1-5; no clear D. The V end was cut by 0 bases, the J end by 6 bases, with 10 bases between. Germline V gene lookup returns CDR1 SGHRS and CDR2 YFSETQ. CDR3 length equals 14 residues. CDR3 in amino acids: CASSLVAGPQPQHF. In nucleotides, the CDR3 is TGCGCCAGCAGCTTGGTTGCGGGCCCTCAGCCCCAGCATTTT.

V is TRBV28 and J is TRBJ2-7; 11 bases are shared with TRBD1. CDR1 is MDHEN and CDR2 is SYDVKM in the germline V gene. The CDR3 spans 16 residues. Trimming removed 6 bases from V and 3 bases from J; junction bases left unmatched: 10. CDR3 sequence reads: CASRPYRTGGDYEQYF. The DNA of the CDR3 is TGTGCCAGCAGGCCCTATCGGACAGGGGGCGACTACGAGCAGTACTTC.

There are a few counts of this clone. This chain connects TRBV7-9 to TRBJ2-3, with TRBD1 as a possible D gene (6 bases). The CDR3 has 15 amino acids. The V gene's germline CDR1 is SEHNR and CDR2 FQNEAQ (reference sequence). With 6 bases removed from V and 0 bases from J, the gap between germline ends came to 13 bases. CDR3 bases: TGTGCCAGCAGTTCCGGACAGTATAGCACAGATACGCAGTATTTT. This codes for CASSSGQYSTDTQYF.

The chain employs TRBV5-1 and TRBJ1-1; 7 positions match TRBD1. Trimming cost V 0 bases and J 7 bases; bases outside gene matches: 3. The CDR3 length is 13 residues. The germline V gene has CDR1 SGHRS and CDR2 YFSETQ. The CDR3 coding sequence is TGCGCCAGCAGCTTGGAAGGGGGCGGTGAAGCTTTCTTT. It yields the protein CASSLEGGGEAFF.

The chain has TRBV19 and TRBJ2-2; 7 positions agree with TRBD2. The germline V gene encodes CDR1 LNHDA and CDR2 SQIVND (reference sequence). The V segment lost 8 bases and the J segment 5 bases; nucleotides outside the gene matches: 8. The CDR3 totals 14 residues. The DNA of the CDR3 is TGTGCCAGTTCTTGGGGCGGGAGAACCGGGGAGCTGTTTTTT. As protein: CASSWGGRTGELFF.

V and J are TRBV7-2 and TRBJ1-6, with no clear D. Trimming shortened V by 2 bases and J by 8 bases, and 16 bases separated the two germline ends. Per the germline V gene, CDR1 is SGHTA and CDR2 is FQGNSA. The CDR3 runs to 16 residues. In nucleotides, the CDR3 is TGTGCCAGCAGCTTATCCAACCTACCCCGGTATTCACCCCTCCACTTT. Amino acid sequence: CASSLSNLPRYSPLHF.

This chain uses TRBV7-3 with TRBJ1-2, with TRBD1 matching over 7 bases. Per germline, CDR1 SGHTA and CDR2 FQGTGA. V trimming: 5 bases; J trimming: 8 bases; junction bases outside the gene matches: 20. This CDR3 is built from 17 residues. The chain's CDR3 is CASSLTGLEGGLQGYTF. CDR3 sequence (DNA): TGTGCCAGCAGCCTGACAGGGCTTGAGGGTGGTCTGCAAGGCTACACCTTC. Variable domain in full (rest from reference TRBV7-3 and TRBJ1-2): GAGVSQTPSNKVTEKGKYVELRCDPISGHTALYWYRQSLGQGPEFLIYFQGTGAADDSGLPNDRFFAVRPEGSVSTLKIQRTERGDSAVYLCASSLTGLEGGLQGYTFGSGTRLTVV.